The 27 T cell receptor beta chains presented below share a single source sample, sequenced in a study of Graves' ophthalmopathy and Graves' hyperthyroidism. Amplification of the TCR beta CDR3 regions used RNA transcripts (as template). Amplification began with first-round RT-PCR using HTBI primers, then second-round multiplex PCR was performed. TCRdb redid the calling of the multiplex PCR reads with MiXCR, one entry per CDR3 protein. The table shows about 170,000 distinct CDR3 sequences, with over 35% occurring only once. Source material: peripheral blood. Every receptor here comes from a middle-aged woman with Graves' ophthalmopathy.

This clonotype was picked up a small number of times. The chain joins TRBV6-5 to TRBJ2-5, with 9 bases that match TRBD2. The V gene end was trimmed by 0 bases and the J gene end by 6 bases; junction bases not matched to a gene: 2. The CDR3 runs to 14 residues. Germline CDR1 and CDR2: MNHEY and SVGAGI. The DNA for the CDR3 is TGTGCCAGCAGTTACTCCGGACTAGCGCAGACCCAGTACTTC. Encoded protein: CASSYSGLAQTQYF.

This clonotype came up many times. V gene TRBV19 combines with J gene TRBJ1-2; D gene uncertain. The germline V gene has CDR1 LNHDA and CDR2 SQIVND (reference sequence). CDR3 size: 12 residues. Between the trimmed V and J ends, which lost 6 bases and 4 bases, there was a span of 9 bases. CDR3 amino acids: CASRRHFYGYTF. Written as DNA, the CDR3 is TGTGCCAGTAGGCGACACTTCTATGGCTACACCTTC.

This clonotype was recorded at least ten times. The genes are TRBV20-1 and TRBJ2-7; D unclear. Per germline, CDR1 DFQATT and CDR2 SNEGSKA (reference sequence). CDR3 length: 11 amino acids. Trimming cost V 5 bases and J 4 bases, with 9 bases left between them. The chain's CDR3 is CSAEQGYEQYF. The CDR3 DNA reads as TGCAGTGCTGAGCAAGGGTACGAGCAGTACTTC.

This clonotype was observed once. The chain recombines TRBV12-3 or TRBV12-4 with TRBJ2-5; D is undetermined. The CDR3 extends over 13 amino acids. The V end lost 5 bases, the J end lost 0 bases, and 7 bases lay between the germline ends. CDR3 loop: CASSRNHQETQYF. The DNA of the CDR3 is TGTGCCAGCAGTCGAAATCACCAAGAGACCCAGTACTTC.

This clonotype has at least ten counts. The chain joins TRBV28 to TRBJ1-1; D is ambiguous. Germline lookup yields CDR1 MDHEN and CDR2 SYDVKM. V gave up 2 bases and J gave up 4 bases, with 11 bases separating them. CDR3 length: 14 residues. The CDR3 coding sequence is TGTGCCAGCAGTTTACTCGGCGGGTTCACTGAAGCTTTCTTT. As protein: CASSLLGGFTEAFF.

This clonotype has only a few counts. The V gene is TRBV12-3 or TRBV12-4, the J gene TRBJ2-7; TRBD1 matches 7 bases. V trimming: 5 bases; J trimming: 2 bases; junction bases outside the gene matches: 12. The CDR3 totals 16 residues. The CDR3 nucleotides are TGTGCCAGCAGTCACCGTACAGGGGCGAAAACCTACGAGCAGTACTTC. Its protein product is CASSHRTGAKTYEQYF.

This clonotype was detected many times. The V gene is TRBV28, the J gene TRBJ1-1; unclear D gene. This CDR3 has 15 amino acids. CDR1 and CDR2 from the germline V gene are MDHEN and SYDVKM. Trimming left V 5 bases short and J 0 bases short, with 13 bases between. In DNA, the CDR3 is TGTGCCAGCAGTACCCCAATAGTTATGAACACTGAAGCTTTCTTT. Protein sequence: CASSTPIVMNTEAFF. The full variable domain, completed using reference TRBV28 and TRBJ1-1, is DVKVTQSSRYLVKRTGEKVFLECVQDMDHENMFWYRQDPGLGLRLIYFSYDVKMKEKGDIPEGYSVSREKKERFSLILESASTNQTSMYLCASSTPIVMNTEAFFGQGTRLTVV.

This clonotype was counted ten times or more. The chain joins TRBV6-1 to TRBJ1-6; D perhaps matches TRBD1 (6 bases). CDR3 length: 16 residues. Germline V gene sequence: CDR1 MNHNS, CDR2 SASEGT. V lost 3 bases and J lost 7, with 16 bases in between. Here the CDR3 reads CASSDQGPRLNSPLHF. The CDR3 coding sequence is TGTGCCAGCAGTGACCAGGGGCCCAGATTAAATTCACCCCTCCACTTT.

Comments on this clonotype: A much larger clone lies one base from this, so it may be a read error. The V call is TRBV4-2, the J call TRBJ2-7; 10 positions match TRBD2. Germline trimming cut 1 base from V and 0 bases from J; bases unmatched to any gene: 18. Per the germline V gene, CDR1 is LGHNA and CDR2 is YNFKEQ. CDR3 length equals 21 residues. The CDR3 here is CASSQGSSPSGGGGPSYEQYF. As DNA, the CDR3 is TGTGCCAGCAGCCAAGGTTCAAGTCCTAGCGGGGGCGGGGGACCCTCCTACGAGCAGTACTTC.

This clonotype was seen at least ten times. This sequence joins TRBV5-1 and TRBJ2-2; D perhaps matches TRBD1 (6 bases). The CDR3 extends over 15 amino acids. With 2 bases removed from V and 3 bases from J, the gap between germline ends came to 11 bases. Germline CDR1 reads SGHRS; CDR2 reads YFSETQ. CDR3 amino acids: CASSLSGQYTGELFF. The DNA for the CDR3 is TGCGCCAGCAGCTTATCGGGACAATACACCGGGGAGCTGTTTTTT.

This clonotype showed up many times. This chain joins TRBV6-2 or TRBV6-3 and TRBJ1-1; tentatively, D is TRBD1 (5 bases). The V end lost 4 bases, the J end lost 5 bases, and 14 bases lay between the germline ends. CDR3 length: 14 amino acids. Per the germline V gene, CDR1 is MNHEY and CDR2 is SVGEGT. The CDR3 here is CASSLPGRGTEAFF. The CDR3, as DNA: TGTGCCAGCAGTTTACCAGGTCGGGGGACTGAAGCTTTCTTT.

The V call is TRBV12-3 or TRBV12-4, the J call TRBJ1-2; unclear D gene. The CDR3 runs 13 residues. Trimming left V 2 bases short and J 3 bases short, with 7 bases between. The CDR3 here is CASSLLDHYGYTF. In DNA, the CDR3 is TGTGCCAGCAGTTTATTGGACCACTATGGCTACACCTTC.

This clonotype was recorded at least ten times. The chain recombines TRBV28 with TRBJ1-1; TRBD1 agrees at 10 bases. The CDR3 extends over 13 amino acids. J gave up 5 bases and V 7 bases, and 4 bases lay outside the gene matches. Germline lookup yields CDR1 MDHEN and CDR2 SYDVKM. The CDR3 here is CASKGQGYTEAFF. CDR3 DNA sequence: TGTGCCAGCAAGGGACAGGGGTATACTGAAGCTTTCTTT.

The chain joins TRBV5-1 to TRBJ1-1; no firm D call. Germline V gene lookup returns CDR1 SGHRS and CDR2 YFSETQ. V was pared by 4 bases and J by 1 base, with 17 bases between. CDR3 length: 16 residues. The chain's CDR3 is CASSPEGGPGNTEAFF. The CDR3 DNA reads TGCGCCAGCAGCCCCGAAGGCGGCCCGGGGAACACTGAAGCTTTCTTT. Complete variable domain (other parts from reference TRBV5-1 and TRBJ1-1): KAGVTQTPRYLIKTRGQQVTLSCSPISGHRSVSWYQQTPGQGLQFLFEYFSETQRNKGNFPGRFSGRQFSNSRSEMNVSTLELGDSALYLCASSPEGGPGNTEAFFGQGTRLTVV.

This clonotype has a count of ten or more. The chain couples TRBV12-3 or TRBV12-4 to TRBJ2-2; D is unresolved. There are 13 residues in the CDR3. The V gene lost 3 bases and the J gene lost 4 bases, with 6 bases spanning the gap. CDR3 protein: CASSFRFTGELFF. DNA of the CDR3: TGTGCCAGCAGTTTCAGGTTCACCGGGGAGCTGTTTTTT.

This clonotype was found many times. The chain joins TRBV28 to TRBJ2-7, with 7 bases aligning to TRBD1. The CDR3 has 15 amino acids. Germline trimming cut 4 bases from V and 9 bases from J; bases unmatched to any gene: 15. Germline values: CDR1 MDHEN, CDR2 SYDVKM. CDR3 residues: CASSSSRTGPRGQYF. CDR3 in DNA: TGTGCCAGCAGTTCATCTCGGACAGGTCCCCGGGGGCAGTACTTC. Full variable domain (remainder filled in from reference TRBV28 and TRBJ2-7): DVKVTQSSRYLVKRTGEKVFLECVQDMDHENMFWYRQDPGLGLRLIYFSYDVKMKEKGDIPEGYSVSREKKERFSLILESASTNQTSMYLCASSSSRTGPRGQYFGPGTRLTVT.

This clonotype was counted at least ten times. The genes are TRBV5-1 and TRBJ2-3; 7 bases map to TRBD2. Germline lookup yields CDR1 SGHRS and CDR2 YFSETQ. This CDR3 has 17 amino acids. The ends lost 0 bases at V and 4 bases at J; junction bases unmatched: 11. The CDR3 sequence: CASSLDPWRESADTQYF. The CDR3 DNA sequence: TGCGCCAGCAGCTTGGATCCTTGGCGGGAGTCGGCAGATACGCAGTATTTT.

The chain recombines TRBV24-1 with TRBJ2-5; D not certain. Germline V gene sequence: CDR1 KGHDR, CDR2 SFDVKD. With 6 bases removed from V and 4 bases from J, the gap between germline ends came to 5 bases. The CDR3 runs 11 residues. In DNA form, the CDR3 reads TGTGCCACCAGTCTCGCAGAGACCCAGTACTTC. Translated: CATSLAETQYF.

The chain joins TRBV12-3 or TRBV12-4 to TRBJ2-7; the D gene could be TRBD1 or TRBD2 (5 bases each). The V gene lost 3 bases and the J gene lost 3 bases, with 9 bases spanning the gap. The CDR3 loop spans 13 amino acids. Written as DNA, the CDR3 is TGTGCCAGCAGTTTTTGGGGGAACTACGAGCAGTACTTC. The encoded protein is CASSFWGNYEQYF.

Comment on this clonotype: It is likely a read error, because the conserved phenylalanine at the end of the CDR3 is missing. The DNA is omitted, as the CDR3 cannot be located on it reliably, and the CDR3 follows TCRdb's listing. The chain uses TRBV12-3 or TRBV12-4 and TRBJ1-2; the table assigns TRBD1, which was not confirmed against the DNA. The CDR3 extends over 11 residues, inclusive of both ends. The CDR3 reads CASRSLAAQSI.

There are many counts of this clonotype. This sequence joins TRBV5-4 and TRBJ2-2; TRBD1 agrees at 8 bases. The CDR3 loop spans 14 amino acids. Germline V gene sequence: CDR1 SGHNT, CDR2 YYREEE (reference sequence). The junction had 4 bases not matched to a gene; V was cut back by 5 bases and J by 4 bases. CDR3 region: CASSQGAGTGELFF. CDR3 nucleotides: TGTGCCAGCAGTCAGGGGGCGGGCACCGGGGAGCTGTTTTTT. Complete variable domain (other parts from reference TRBV5-4 and TRBJ2-2): ETGVTQSPTHLIKTRGQQVTLRCSSQSGHNTVSWYQQALGQGPQFIFQYYREEENGRGNFPPRFSGLQFPNYSSELNVNALELDDSALYLCASSQGAGTGELFFGEGSRLTVL.

The chain combines TRBV13 with TRBJ2-5; possible D gene TRBD1, 6 bases. The V end was cut by 2 bases, the J end by 4 bases, with 11 bases between. CDR1 is PRHDT and CDR2 is FYEKMQ in the germline V gene (reference sequence). The CDR3 totals 14 residues. The CDR3 DNA reads TGTGCCAGCAGCTTATCATCAGGGGTAGAGACCCAGTACTTC. This gives the protein CASSLSSGVETQYF.

The chain employs TRBV2 and TRBJ2-5; 10 bases map to TRBD1. The CDR3 loop spans 15 amino acids. The V gene end was trimmed by 5 bases and the J gene end by 1 base; junction bases not matched to a gene: 4. The germline V gene encodes CDR1 SNHLY and CDR2 FYNNEI. As DNA, the CDR3 is TGTGCCAGCAGTTCGACAGGGGGCCGCCAAGAGACCCAGTACTTC. It is translated as CASSSTGGRQETQYF.

The V gene is TRBV19, the J gene TRBJ1-2; D uncertain. Trimming cost V 3 bases and J 6 bases, with 17 bases left between them. Germline values: CDR1 LNHDA, CDR2 SQIVND (reference sequence). The length of the CDR3 is 15 residues. The CDR3 region is CASSMAPAGPDGYTF. The CDR3 bases are TGTGCCAGTAGTATGGCACCCGCGGGTCCCGATGGCTACACCTTC.

The genes are TRBV28 and TRBJ1-2; 7 nucleotides agree with TRBD1. Germline CDR1 MDHEN, CDR2 SYDVKM. V lost 6 bases, J lost 7 bases, and 8 bases stayed unmatched. CDR3 length: 13 amino acids. The CDR3 reads CASRLANRGGYTF. CDR3 in DNA: TGTGCCAGCAGGCTTGCGAACAGGGGTGGCTACACCTTC.

A single count supports this clonotype. This chain connects TRBV28 to TRBJ1-3; D is undetermined. The CDR3 has 14 amino acids. Germline V CDR1 and CDR2: MDHEN, SYDVKM. V lost 7 bases and J 0 bases, leaving 10 bases between the germline ends. The CDR3 loop is CASTIASSGNTIYF. As DNA, the CDR3 is TGTGCCAGCACCATAGCTAGCTCTGGAAACACCATATATTTT.

The chain couples TRBV29-1 to TRBJ2-5; TRBD1 aligns across 7 bases. CDR1 SQVTM and CDR2 ANQGSEA come from the germline V gene. The CDR3 is 12 residues long. The trim removed 4 bases at V and 4 bases at J, leaving 3 bases unmatched. The CDR3 nucleotides read TGCAGCGTTGGACAGGGAAGAGAGACCCAGTACTTC. Its translation is CSVGQGRETQYF.